A single sample gave rise to the 14 T cell receptor beta chains below, sequenced in a study of graft-versus-host responses after intestinal transplantation. Repertoires were generated with immunoSEQ multiplex PCR, while TCRdb's copy carries only in-frame clones and drops some. The profile covers approximately 3,500 clones, with 94% appearing a single time and 1% to 1.5% taken by the ten largest. Sequences were derived from PBMCs, sampled 11 days after intestinal transplantation. The receptors derive from a human patient who received an intestinal transplant, so some T cells may come from the graft donor.

Regarding this clone: This specimen includes other DNA sequences encoding the same CDR3. The J gene is TRBJ2-5, the V gene TRBV5-1; 11 bases match TRBD1. This CDR3 is 15 amino acids long. V lost 5 bases and J lost 5; bases outside the gene matches: 8. Germline V CDR1 and CDR2: SGHRS, YFSETQ. CDR3: CASRDGQGARETQYF. The DNA for the CDR3 is TGCGCCAGCAGAGACGGACAGGGGGCGCGGGAGACCCAGTACTTC.

The chain is built from TRBV5-3 and TRBJ2-6; unclear D gene. TRBV5-3 is sorted into the ORF group, with uncertain function. The V gene lost 7 bases and the J gene lost 5 bases, with 22 bases spanning the gap. The CDR3 runs 17 residues. The CDR3 DNA reads as TGTGCCAGATTCCAGTATGGTGAACAAAGTCGGGCCAACGTCCTGACTTTC. Translating gives CARFQYGEQSRANVLTF.

The chain links TRBV5-1 to TRBJ2-5; D perhaps matches TRBD2 (7 bases). V was shortened by 5 bases and J by 5 bases, with 22 bases between the two germline ends. This CDR3 comprises 16 residues. Looked up from germline, CDR1 is SGHRS and CDR2 is YFSETQ. As DNA, the CDR3 is TGCGCCAGCAGGGGGCCGGCAGGCGGGGGCCCGGAGACCCAGTACTTC. It encodes CASRGPAGGGPETQYF.

The chain has TRBV5-6 and TRBJ2-7, with unresolved D. CDR1 and CDR2 (germline): SGHDT, YYEEEE. V gave up 2 bases and J gave up 0 bases, with 6 bases separating them. CDR3 length: 13 amino acids. CDR3 loop: CASSFGSSYEQYF. CDR3 nucleotides: TGTGCCAGCAGCTTCGGAAGCTCCTACGAGCAGTACTTC.

This rearrangement joins TRBV30 to TRBJ2-7, with D possibly called TRBD1 or TRBD2 (5 bases each). The V and J ends lost 0 bases and 7 bases respectively, with 16 bases between them. This CDR3 comprises 14 residues. Germline CDR1 is GTSNPN and CDR2 is SVGIG (reference sequence). This chain's CDR3 is CAWSVEGSLWEQYF. The DNA for the CDR3 is TGTGCCTGGAGTGTAGAGGGGAGCCTGTGGGAGCAGTACTTC.

The rearrangement uses TRBV28 and TRBJ1-1; TRBD1 matches 8 bases. The CDR3 consists of 14 residues. J gave up 1 base and V 6 bases, and 4 bases lay outside the gene matches. The germline CDR1 and CDR2 sequences are MDHEN and SYDVKM. Here the CDR3 reads CASRAGTGNTEAFF. CDR3 nucleotides: TGTGCCAGCAGGGCAGGGACAGGGAACACTGAAGCTTTCTTT.

The V call is TRBV19, the J call TRBJ2-1; 14 positions match TRBD2. The germline V gene encodes CDR1 LNHDA and CDR2 SQIVND (reference sequence). The CDR3 has 14 amino acids. With 6 bases clipped from V and 5 bases from J, the junction kept 0 bases outside the gene matches. The CDR3 coding sequence is TGTGCCAGTAGGACTAGCGGGAGGGACAATGAGCAGTTCTTC. Translation: CASRTSGRDNEQFF.

This rearrangement joins TRBV7-9 to TRBJ2-3, with D perhaps matching TRBD2 (6 bases). Germline CDR1 reads SEHNR; CDR2 reads FQNEAQ (reference sequence). The germline V and J ends were trimmed by 0 bases and 7 bases, with 11 bases remaining between them. This CDR3 spans 14 amino acids. For the CDR3, the DNA is TGTGCCAGCAGCTTAGCGGGAGGCTTAAATACGCAGTATTTT. As protein: CASSLAGGLNTQYF.

This chain uses TRBV5-8 with TRBJ1-2; no reliable D call. Germline V gives CDR1 SGHTS, CDR2 YDEGEE. This CDR3 is 15 amino acids long. With 5 bases removed from V and 0 bases from J, the gap between germline ends came to 14 bases. The CDR3 DNA sequence: TGTGCCAGCAGACCGGCCGACGTAGCTAACTATGGCTACACCTTC. It yields the protein CASRPADVANYGYTF. Variable domain in full (rest from reference TRBV5-8 and TRBJ1-2): EAGVTQSPTHLIKTRGQQATLRCSPISGHTSVYWYQQALGLGLQFLLWYDEGEERNRGNFPPRFSGRQFPNYSSELNVNALELEDSALYLCASRPADVANYGYTFGSGTRLTVV.

A single count supports this clone. The chain carries TRBV30 and TRBJ1-4; TRBD1 matches 10 bases. With V trimmed by 2 bases and J by 7 bases, 4 bases remained unmatched. CDR1 is GTSNPN and CDR2 is SVGIG in the germline V gene (reference sequence). The CDR3 length is 14 residues. DNA of the CDR3: TGTGCCTGGAGTTTCGGGACAGGGGTTGAAAAACTGTTTTTT. Translated: CAWSFGTGVEKLFF.

The chain combines TRBV27 with TRBJ2-1; 9 bases map to TRBD2. This CDR3 is built from 16 residues. The junction had 11 bases not matched to a gene; V was cut back by 4 bases and J by 7 bases. Germline values: CDR1 MNHEY, CDR2 SMNVEV (reference sequence). CDR3 nucleotides: TGTGCCAGCAGTTCCCTTAGCGGGAGCAGGTATAATGAGCAGTTCTTC. Translation gives CASSSLSGSRYNEQFF.

The V gene is TRBV7-3, the J gene TRBJ2-7; 7 bases align to TRBD2. CDR3 length: 14 residues. V lost 3 bases and J lost 2; bases outside the gene matches: 4. CDR1 is SGHTA, CDR2 FQGTGA, per germline. In nucleotides, the CDR3 is TGTGCCAGCAGCTTGGGCGGGAGCGCCTACGAGCAGTACTTC. It encodes CASSLGGSAYEQYF.

This chain connects TRBV10-1 to TRBJ2-3; TRBD1 aligns across 7 bases. Germline CDR1 and CDR2: WNHNN and SYGVQD (reference sequence). The CDR3 is 15 amino acids. J was trimmed by 0 bases and V by 3 bases; bases with no gene match: 3. The CDR3 reads CASSETGASTDTQYF. The DNA of the CDR3 is TGCGCCAGCAGTGAAACAGGGGCTAGCACAGATACGCAGTATTTT.

The chain is built from TRBV5-4 and TRBJ2-3, with D tentatively TRBD2 (5 bases). In germline, CDR1 is SGHNT, CDR2 YYREEE (reference sequence). This CDR3 has 13 residues. V was cut by 4 bases and J by 5 bases, with 11 bases left in between. CDR3 nucleotide sequence: TGTGCCAGCAGCCCTATCGGGGAAGATACGCAGTATTTT. Protein sequence: CASSPIGEDTQYF. The full variable domain, with the rest looked up from reference TRBV5-4 and TRBJ2-3, is ETGVTQSPTHLIKTRGQQVTLRCSSQSGHNTVSWYQQALGQGPQFIFQYYREEENGRGNFPPRFSGLQFPNYSSELNVNALELDDSALYLCASSPIGEDTQYFGPGTRLTVL.